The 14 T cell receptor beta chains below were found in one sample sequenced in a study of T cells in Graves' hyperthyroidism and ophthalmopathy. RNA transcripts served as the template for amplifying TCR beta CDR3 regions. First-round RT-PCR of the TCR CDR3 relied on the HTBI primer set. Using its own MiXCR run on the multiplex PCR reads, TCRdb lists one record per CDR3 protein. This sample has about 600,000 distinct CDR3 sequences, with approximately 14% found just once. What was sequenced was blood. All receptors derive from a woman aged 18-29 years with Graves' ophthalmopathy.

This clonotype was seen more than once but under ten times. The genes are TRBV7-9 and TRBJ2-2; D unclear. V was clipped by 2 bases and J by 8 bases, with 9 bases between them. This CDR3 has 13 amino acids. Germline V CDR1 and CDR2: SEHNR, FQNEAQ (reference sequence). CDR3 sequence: CASSLMYEGELFF. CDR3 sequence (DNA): TGTGCCAGCAGCTTAATGTATGAGGGGGAGCTGTTTTTT.

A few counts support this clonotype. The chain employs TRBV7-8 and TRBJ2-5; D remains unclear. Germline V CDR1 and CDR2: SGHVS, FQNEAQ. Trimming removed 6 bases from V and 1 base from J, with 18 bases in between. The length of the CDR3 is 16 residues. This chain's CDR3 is CASSPDQTGSQETQYF. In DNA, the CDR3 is TGTGCCAGCAGTCCAGATCAGACCGGCTCCCAAGAGACCCAGTACTTC.

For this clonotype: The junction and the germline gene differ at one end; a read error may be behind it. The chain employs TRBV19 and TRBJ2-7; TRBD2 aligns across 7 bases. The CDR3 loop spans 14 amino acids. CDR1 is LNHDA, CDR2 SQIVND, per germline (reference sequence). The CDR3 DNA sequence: TGTGCCAGTAGTATTATATGGGGGGACTACGGGCAGTACTTC. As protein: CASSIIWGDYGQYF.

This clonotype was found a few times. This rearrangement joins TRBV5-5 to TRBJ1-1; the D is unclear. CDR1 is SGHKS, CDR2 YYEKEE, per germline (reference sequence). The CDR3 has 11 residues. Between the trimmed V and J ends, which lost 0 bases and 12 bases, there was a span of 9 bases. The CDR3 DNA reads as TGTGCCAGCAGCTTGGACAGCTCCTCTTTCTTT. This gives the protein CASSLDSSSFF.

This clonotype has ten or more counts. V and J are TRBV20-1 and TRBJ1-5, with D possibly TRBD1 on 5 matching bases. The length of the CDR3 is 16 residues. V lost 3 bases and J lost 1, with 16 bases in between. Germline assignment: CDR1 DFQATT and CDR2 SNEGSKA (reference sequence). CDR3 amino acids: CSARLFTGWSNQPQHF. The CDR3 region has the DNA TGCAGTGCTAGGTTATTCACAGGCTGGAGCAATCAGCCCCAGCATTTT.

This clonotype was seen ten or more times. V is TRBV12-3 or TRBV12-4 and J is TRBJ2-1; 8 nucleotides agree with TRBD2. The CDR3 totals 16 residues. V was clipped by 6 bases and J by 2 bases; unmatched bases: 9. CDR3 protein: CASRYRAGEPYNEQFF. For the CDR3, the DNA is TGTGCCAGCAGATATCGAGCGGGAGAACCCTACAATGAGCAGTTCTTC.

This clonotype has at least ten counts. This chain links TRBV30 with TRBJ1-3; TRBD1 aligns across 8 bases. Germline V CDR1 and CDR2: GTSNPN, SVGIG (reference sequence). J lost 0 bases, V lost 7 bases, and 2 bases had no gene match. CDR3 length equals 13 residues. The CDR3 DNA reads TGTGCCTCACAGGGGGTCTCTGGAAACACCATATATTTT. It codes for CASQGVSGNTIYF.

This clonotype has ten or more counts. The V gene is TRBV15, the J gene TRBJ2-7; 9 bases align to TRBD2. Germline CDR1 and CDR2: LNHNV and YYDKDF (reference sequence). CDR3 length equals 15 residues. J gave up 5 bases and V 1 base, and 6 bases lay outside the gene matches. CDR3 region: CATSRGPTSGDEQYF. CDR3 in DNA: TGTGCCACCAGCAGAGGACCGACTAGCGGAGACGAGCAGTACTTC. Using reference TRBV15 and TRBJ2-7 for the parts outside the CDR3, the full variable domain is DAMVIQNPRYQVTQFGKPVTLSCSQTLNHNVMYWYQQKSSQAPKLLFHYYDKDFNNEADTPDNFQSRRPNTSFCFLDIRSPGLGDTAMYLCATSRGPTSGDEQYFGPGTRLTVT.

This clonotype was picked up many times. CDR3 residues: CASSSDRDYNEQFF. The DNA of the CDR3 is TGTGCCAGCAGCTCGGACAGGGACTACAATGAGCAGTTCTTC. The chain is built from TRBV7-9 and TRBJ2-1; TRBD1 aligns across 8 bases. Germline-derived CDR1 and CDR2 are SEHNR and FQNEAQ (reference sequence). CDR3 length: 14 residues. After removal of 4 bases from V and 3 bases from J, the junction contained 2 bases not matched to a gene.

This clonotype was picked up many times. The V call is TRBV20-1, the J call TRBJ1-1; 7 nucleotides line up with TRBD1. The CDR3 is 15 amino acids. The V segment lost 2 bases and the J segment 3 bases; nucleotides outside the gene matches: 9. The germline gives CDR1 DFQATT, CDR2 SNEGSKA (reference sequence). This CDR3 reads CSARPSTGMDTEAFF. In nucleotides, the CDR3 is TGCAGTGCTAGACCCTCGACAGGGATGGACACTGAAGCTTTCTTT.

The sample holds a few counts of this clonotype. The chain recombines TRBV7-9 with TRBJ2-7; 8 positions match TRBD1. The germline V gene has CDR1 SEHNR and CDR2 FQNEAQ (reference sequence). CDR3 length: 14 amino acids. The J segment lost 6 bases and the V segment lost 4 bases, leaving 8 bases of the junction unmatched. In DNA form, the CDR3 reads TGTGCCAGCAGCTCCCAGGGGGCGTTTGGCGAGCAGTACTTC. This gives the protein CASSSQGAFGEQYF.

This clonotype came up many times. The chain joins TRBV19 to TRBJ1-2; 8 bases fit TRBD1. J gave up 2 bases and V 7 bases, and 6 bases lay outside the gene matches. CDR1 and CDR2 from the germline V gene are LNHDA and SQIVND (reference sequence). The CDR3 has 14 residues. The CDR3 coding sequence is TGTGCCAGTATAACCGGGACAGGAAACTATGGCTACACCTTC. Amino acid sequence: CASITGTGNYGYTF.

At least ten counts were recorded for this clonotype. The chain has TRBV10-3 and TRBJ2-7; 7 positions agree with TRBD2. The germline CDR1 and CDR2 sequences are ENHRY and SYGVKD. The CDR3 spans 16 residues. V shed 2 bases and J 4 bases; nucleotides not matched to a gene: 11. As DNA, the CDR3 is TGTGCCATCAGTGAGGAAGGCGGGAGAAAGGAATACGAGCAGTACTTC. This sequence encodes CAISEEGGRKEYEQYF.

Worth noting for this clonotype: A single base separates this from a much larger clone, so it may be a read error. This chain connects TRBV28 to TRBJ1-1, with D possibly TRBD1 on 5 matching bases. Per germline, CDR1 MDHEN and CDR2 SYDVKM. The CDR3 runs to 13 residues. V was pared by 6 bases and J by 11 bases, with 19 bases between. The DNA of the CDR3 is TGTGCCAGCAGACTTGTTGGCCGCTCAGGGGCTTTCTTT. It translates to CASRLVGRSGAFF.